This T cell receptor (beta chain) stems from a study of CD8+CD57+ T cells in acquired aplastic anemia. Looking at the study overall: The mean DNA yield obtained from sorted CD4+ and CD8+ cells came to 3 to 3.5 ug. Study results and limitations: Sharing between patients and controls was observed for around 30 CD8+ CDR3 sequences.

TCR beta VDJ and CDR3 were profiled, and genomic DNA was the template. Each CDR3 protein gets one entry after TCRdb re-called the reads with MiXCR. Seen here are 150,000 or so distinct CDR3 sequences, less than 60% observed once, and the top ten hold 3.2%. The CDR3 contains 14 residues. Trimming removed 0 bases from V and 7 bases from J, with 11 bases in between. Looked up from germline, CDR1 is SGDLS and CDR2 is YYNGEE. In patients chosen for sequencing, flow cytometry had shown CD8+CD57+ cell expansion. Among the patients, all had severe acquired aplastic anemia. Blood came from patients not yet given any therapy. For this clonotype: Antigen: not known.

What was sequenced was sorted CD4+, CD8+, or CD8+CD57+ T cells (not recorded which) from PBMCs. The TCR was taken from a human donor with aplastic anemia. This chain connects TRBV9 to TRBJ1-5; maybe TRBD1 (6 bases). CDR3 sequence (DNA): TGTGCCAGCAGCGTAGCCGAGGGGGGACAGCCCCAGCATTTT. This gives the protein CASSVAEGGQPQHF.